The source of this TCR beta chain is a study of T cell responses to AZD1222 COVID-19 vaccine. Study-wide results and limits: Reports indicate that nearly half of spike-specific TCRs are directed at unmutated variant regions. Spike-specific TCR depth and breadth grew after two AZD1222 doses. Without day 14 samples, only post-peak T cell repertoires were studied.

Of note for this clone: Its antigen is not identified.

The germline V gene encodes CDR1 MDHEN and CDR2 SYDVKM. Trimming removed 6 bases from V and 1 base from J; junction bases left unmatched: 5. The CDR3 is 16 residues long. Pooled in the analysis were second doses at about 4 or about 12 weeks. This table comes from immunoSEQ multiplex PCR, and its TCRdb copy is limited to in-frame clones, with some not included. The sample holds approximately 80,000 clones, approximately 83% seen once. This chain joins TRBV28 and TRBJ2-3, with 12 bases matching TRBD2. This receptor was obtained from an adult who received the AZD1222 COVID-19 vaccine. Material: peripheral blood, obtained 28 days after the second AZD1222 dose. This CDR3 reads CASRKGLAGRTDTQYF. CDR3 sequence (DNA): TGTGCCAGCAGGAAGGGACTAGCGGGCCGCACAGATACGCAGTATTTT.